The 25 T cell receptor beta chains presented below share a single source sample, sequenced in a study of blood T cell repertoires in COVID-19. This table comes from immunoSEQ multiplex PCR, and its TCRdb copy is limited to in-frame clones, with some not included. Of around 16,000 clones detected, 75% to 85% appear once; the ten largest clones hold about 23%. What was sequenced was peripheral blood. The receptors derive from a man older than 75 with active or convalescent COVID-19.

The DNA for the CDR3 is TGCGCCAGCAGCTGGTTCGCGGGGGCATCCGGCTACACCTTC. Translation: CASSWFAGASGYTF. V gene TRBV5-1 combines with J gene TRBJ1-2, with TRBD1 as a possible D gene (6 bases). Germline assignment: CDR1 SGHRS and CDR2 YFSETQ. The CDR3 has 14 amino acids. V dropped 3 bases and J dropped 8 bases, with 17 bases sitting between them.

J is TRBJ2-5 and V is TRBV30; D uncertain. The CDR3 totals 13 residues. CDR1 and CDR2 (germline): GTSNPN, SVGIG (reference sequence). With 0 bases removed from V and 4 bases from J, the gap between germline ends came to 9 bases. CDR3 in DNA: TGTGCCTGGAGTGTACAAATCCTAGAGACCCAGTACTTC. It translates to CAWSVQILETQYF.

The chain links TRBV18 to TRBJ1-2; 7 bases fit TRBD1. The germline CDR1 and CDR2 sequences are KGHSH and LQKENI. The CDR3 length is 15 residues. V was pared by 3 bases and J by 7 bases, with 11 bases of the junction left unmatched. The CDR3 loop is CASSPYNRGGSGYTF. Written as DNA, the CDR3 is TGTGCCAGCTCACCGTATAACAGGGGAGGCAGTGGCTACACCTTC.

The rearrangement links TRBV3-1 (or the pseudogene TRBV3-2) to TRBJ1-2; D perhaps matches TRBD1 (5 bases). Germline lookup yields CDR1 LGHDT and CDR2 YNNKEL (reference sequence). With 2 bases removed from V and 6 bases from J, the gap between germline ends came to 16 bases. CDR3 length: 15 amino acids. CDR3 in amino acids: CASSQSGGPEDGYTF. In DNA, the CDR3 is TGTGCCAGCAGCCAAAGCGGGGGACCCGAAGATGGCTACACCTTC.

The V and J genes are TRBV7-2 and TRBJ2-7, with 8 bases lining up with TRBD1. This CDR3 contains 15 residues. With V trimmed by 5 bases and J by 2 bases, 8 bases remained unmatched. CDR1 SGHTA and CDR2 FQGNSA come from the germline V gene. The CDR3 coding sequence is TGTGCCAGCAGCACCGGACAGGGCCTTGCCTACGAGCAGTACTTC. It specifies CASSTGQGLAYEQYF.

This clone occurred a few times. The rearrangement joins TRBV18 to TRBJ1-2; 8 positions match TRBD1. With 4 bases clipped from V and 5 bases from J, the junction kept 12 bases outside the gene matches. The CDR3 extends over 16 amino acids. Per germline, CDR1 KGHSH and CDR2 LQKENI. The CDR3 here is CASSQKAGGSSYGYTF. Written as DNA, the CDR3 is TGTGCCAGCTCACAAAAAGCAGGGGGCTCTTCTTATGGCTACACCTTC.

This chain uses TRBV2 with TRBJ1-2; 8 positions match TRBD1. This CDR3 is 15 amino acids long. Trimming at V came to 3 bases and at J to 8 bases, leaving 11 bases not matched to a gene. Germline values: CDR1 SNHLY, CDR2 FYNNEI. In DNA, the CDR3 is TGTGCCAGCAGTGATTTCCCAGGGGGCGCAGGGGGCTACACCTTC. As protein: CASSDFPGGAGGYTF.

The chain has TRBV11-2 and TRBJ1-2; unclear D gene. The germline gives CDR1 SGHAT, CDR2 FQNNGV. This CDR3 comprises 14 residues. V was clipped by 3 bases and J by 4 bases, with 12 bases between them. CDR3 sequence: CASSFGRGPYGYTF. DNA for the CDR3: TGTGCCAGCAGCTTTGGGCGGGGTCCCTATGGCTACACCTTC.

This chain joins TRBV6-2 or TRBV6-3 and TRBJ2-7; D may be TRBD2 (6 bases). Trimming shortened V by 1 base and J by 5 bases, and 9 bases separated the two germline ends. This CDR3 has 13 amino acids. Germline lookup yields CDR1 MNHEY and CDR2 SVGEGT. This chain's CDR3 is CASSYLASDEQYF. DNA of the CDR3: TGTGCCAGCAGTTACTTGGCTAGCGACGAGCAGTACTTC.

The CDR3 DNA is TGTGCCAGCAGTTCAGGGGGCGCATTAGCCAAAAACATTCAGTACTTC. It is translated as CASSSGGALAKNIQYF. The chain links TRBV6-2 or TRBV6-3 to TRBJ2-4, with 8 bases fitting TRBD1. Unmatched junction bases numbered 5, after V lost 4 bases and J lost 0 bases. Germline loops: CDR1 MNHEY, CDR2 SVGEGT. This CDR3 contains 16 residues.

Only a few counts were recorded for this clone. The chain has TRBV7-8 and TRBJ1-5, with D possibly TRBD1 on 6 matching bases. The CDR3 sequence is 15 residues long. From germline, CDR1 is SGHVS and CDR2 FQNEAQ. V lost 5 bases, J lost 1 base, and 12 bases lay in between. As DNA, the CDR3 is TGTGCCAGCAGCAACAGGGAATTGAGCAATCAGCCCCAGCATTTT. Translated, it gives CASSNRELSNQPQHF.

This clone has a single count. CDR3 sequence: CASSLSAPGQGAEQYF. CDR3 nucleotide sequence: TGTGCCAGCAGCTTAAGTGCGCCGGGACAGGGGGCTGAGCAGTACTTC. The chain joins TRBV7-2 to TRBJ2-7; 12 positions agree with TRBD1. The ends lost 2 bases at V and 7 bases at J; junction bases unmatched: 9. The germline V gene encodes CDR1 SGHTA and CDR2 FQGNSA. CDR3 length: 16 amino acids.

This clone was recorded only once. The chain uses TRBV3-1 (or the pseudogene TRBV3-2) and TRBJ1-2; 7 nucleotides line up with TRBD1. The germline V gene has CDR1 LGHDT and CDR2 YNNKEL (reference sequence). V trimming: 3 bases; J trimming: 6 bases; junction bases outside the gene matches: 10. The CDR3 runs to 15 residues. The CDR3 loop is CASSQGIDRDDGYTF. The CDR3 nucleotides are TGTGCCAGCAGCCAGGGGATAGACAGGGATGATGGCTACACCTTC.

This chain connects TRBV19 to TRBJ2-3; no reliable D call. Germline-derived CDR1 and CDR2 are LNHDA and SQIVND (reference sequence). V lost 3 bases to trimming and J lost 0 bases, with 10 bases between them. The CDR3 loop spans 15 amino acids. The chain's CDR3 is CASSMAESSTDTQYF. Written as DNA, the CDR3 is TGTGCCAGTAGTATGGCGGAATCTAGCACAGATACGCAGTATTTT.

The J gene is TRBJ1-2, the V gene TRBV19; 7 positions agree with TRBD1. With 5 bases clipped from V and 2 bases from J, the junction kept 5 bases outside the gene matches. This CDR3 contains 14 residues. Looked up from germline, CDR1 is LNHDA and CDR2 is SQIVND (reference sequence). The DNA for the CDR3 is TGTGCCAGTAGTGGACAGGCAATGAACTATGGCTACACCTTC. Encoded protein: CASSGQAMNYGYTF. Using reference TRBV19 and TRBJ1-2 for the parts outside the CDR3, the full variable domain is DGGITQSPKYLFRKEGQNVTLSCEQNLNHDAMYWYRQDPGQGLRLIYYSQIVNDFQKGDIAEGYSVSREKKESFPLTVTSAQKNPTAFYLCASSGQAMNYGYTFGSGTRLTVV.

The rearrangement uses TRBV6-5 and TRBJ1-1; D not certain. V lost 6 bases and J lost 4, with 12 bases in between. This CDR3 has 13 residues. Germline-derived CDR1 and CDR2 are MNHEY and SVGAGI. CDR3: CASRRHRGTEAFF. The CDR3 DNA reads as TGTGCCAGCAGACGCCACCGGGGCACTGAAGCTTTCTTT.

V usage is TRBV12-3 or TRBV12-4 and J usage is TRBJ2-7, with TRBD1 as a possible D gene (5 bases). V lost 6 bases, J lost 5 bases, and 14 bases lay in between. This CDR3 contains 13 residues. The CDR3, as DNA: TGTGCCAGCAGGCCGGACAATTTCCACGAGCAGTACTTC. Protein: CASRPDNFHEQYF.

This clone came up a few times. This chain connects TRBV7-9 to TRBJ2-2; D may be TRBD2 (5 bases). CDR1 and CDR2 (germline): SEHNR, FQNEAQ (reference sequence). CDR3 length: 15 amino acids. Trimming left V 5 bases short and J 1 base short, with 11 bases between. The CDR3 reads CASSDPGGNTGELFF. CDR3 coding DNA: TGTGCCAGCAGCGACCCCGGAGGGAACACCGGGGAGCTGTTTTTT. The full variable domain, its missing parts supplied by reference TRBV7-9 and TRBJ2-2, is DTGVSQNPRHKITKRGQNVTFRCDPISEHNRLYWYRQTLGQGPEFLTYFQNEAQLEKSRLLSDRFSAERPKGSFSTLEIQRTEQGDSAMYLCASSDPGGNTGELFFGEGSRLTVL.

This chain links TRBV5-1 with TRBJ2-3; 15 nucleotides match TRBD2. The CDR3 has 16 residues. CDR1 SGHRS and CDR2 YFSETQ come from the germline V gene. J gave up 6 bases and V 4 bases, and 6 bases lay outside the gene matches. The CDR3, as DNA: TGCGCCAGCAGCCCCGGGACTAGCGGGGGGCCGGATACGCAGTATTTT. This sequence encodes CASSPGTSGGPDTQYF.

The rearrangement joins TRBV6-1 to TRBJ1-1; D ambiguous. The CDR3 is made up of 15 amino acids. With 1 base removed from V and 4 bases from J, the gap between germline ends came to 13 bases. Germline loops: CDR1 MNHNS, CDR2 SASEGT. CDR3 protein: CASSEEEGGGTEAFF. The DNA for the CDR3 is TGTGCCAGCAGTGAAGAGGAGGGAGGCGGCACTGAAGCTTTCTTT.

This sequence joins TRBV30 and TRBJ2-3; tentatively, D is TRBD2 (6 bases). The CDR3 covers 12 residues. The germline V and J ends were trimmed by 0 bases and 8 bases, with 9 bases remaining between them. The germline V gene encodes CDR1 GTSNPN and CDR2 SVGIG (reference sequence). The CDR3 DNA follows: TGTGCCTGGAGTGTACTTAGCGGTACGCAGTATTTT. Amino acids: CAWSVLSGTQYF.

The rearrangement uses TRBV5-4 and TRBJ2-1, with 7 positions matching TRBD1. Germline assignment: CDR1 SGHNT and CDR2 YYREEE (reference sequence). This CDR3 is 15 amino acids long. With V trimmed by 1 base and J by 4 bases, 5 bases remained unmatched. CDR3 DNA: TGTGCCAGCAGCTTGTCACAGGGGATGTACAATGAGCAGTTCTTC. Translating it yields CASSLSQGMYNEQFF.

The V and J genes are TRBV18 and TRBJ2-4; no clear D. The V and J ends lost 3 bases and 1 base respectively, with 10 bases between them. The length of the CDR3 is 15 residues. Germline V CDR1 and CDR2: KGHSH, LQKENI. The CDR3 nucleotides are TGTGCCAGCTCACCTAACTATGGGGCCAAAAACATTCAGTACTTC. Translating it yields CASSPNYGAKNIQYF. The whole variable domain, filled in from reference TRBV18 and TRBJ2-4, reads NAGVMQNPRHLVRRRGQEARLRCSPMKGHSHVYWYRQLPEEGLKFMVYLQKENIIDESGMPKERFSAEFPKEGPSILRIQQVVRGDSAAYFCASSPNYGAKNIQYFGAGTRLSVL.

This chain connects TRBV6-5 to TRBJ2-7; 8 bases align to TRBD1. The V and J ends lost 8 bases and 3 bases, in that order; junction bases with no gene match: 3. The germline gives CDR1 MNHEY, CDR2 SVGAGI. This CDR3 has 12 amino acids. The CDR3 region has the DNA TGTGCCAGCCAGGGGGCAAACTACGAGCAGTACTTC. This sequence encodes CASQGANYEQYF.

In this sample, this clone turned up once. The chain carries TRBV19 and TRBJ2-7, with 7 bases aligning to TRBD1. The germline gives CDR1 LNHDA, CDR2 SQIVND (reference sequence). CDR3 length equals 16 residues. The trim removed 5 bases at V and 3 bases at J, leaving 13 bases unmatched. The CDR3 here is CASSLNSGTALYEQYF. Written as DNA, the CDR3 is TGTGCCAGTAGTCTGAATTCCGGGACAGCTCTCTACGAGCAGTACTTC.